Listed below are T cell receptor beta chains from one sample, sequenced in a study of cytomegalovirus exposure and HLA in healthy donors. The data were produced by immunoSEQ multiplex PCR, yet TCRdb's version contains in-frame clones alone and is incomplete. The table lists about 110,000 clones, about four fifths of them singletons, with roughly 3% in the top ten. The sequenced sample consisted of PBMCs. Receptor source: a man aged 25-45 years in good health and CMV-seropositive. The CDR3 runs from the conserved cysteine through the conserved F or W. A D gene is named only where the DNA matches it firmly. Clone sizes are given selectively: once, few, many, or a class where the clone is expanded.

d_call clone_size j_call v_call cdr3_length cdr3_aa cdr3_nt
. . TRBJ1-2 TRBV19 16 CASKLTGQGARYGYTF TGTGCCAGTAAATTAACAGGGCAAGGGGCTCGCTATGGCTACACCTTC
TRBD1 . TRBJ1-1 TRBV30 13 CAWRPGGNTEAFF TGTGCCTGGAGACCAGGGGGGAACACTGAAGCTTTCTTT
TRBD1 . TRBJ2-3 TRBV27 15 CASRFTTGGTDTQYF TGTGCCAGCAGGTTTACCACAGGGGGGACAGATACGCAGTATTTT
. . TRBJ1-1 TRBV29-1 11 CSVRQPTEAFF TGCAGCGTTCGACAGCCGACTGAAGCTTTCTTT
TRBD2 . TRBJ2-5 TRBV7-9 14 CSSSWGGVQETQYF TGTTCCAGCAGCTGGGGGGGGGTCCAAGAGACCCAGTACTTC
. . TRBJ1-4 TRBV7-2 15 CASSRRTGGGEKLFF TGTGCCAGCAGCCGACGGACCGGAGGTGGTGAAAAACTGTTTTTT
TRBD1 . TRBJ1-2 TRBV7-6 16 CASSQRYRGSDYGYTF TGTGCCAGCAGCCAACGATACAGGGGAAGCGACTATGGCTACACCTTC
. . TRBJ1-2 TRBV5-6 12 CASSRRDYGYTF TGTGCCAGCAGCCGTCGGGACTATGGCTACACCTTC
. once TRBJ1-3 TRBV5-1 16 CASSFAGIVSGNTIYF TGCGCCAGCAGCTTCGCTGGTATAGTCTCTGGAAACACCATATATTTT
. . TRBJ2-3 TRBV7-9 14 CASSWSGSTDTQYF TGTGCCAGCAGCTGGAGCGGGAGCACAGATACGCAGTATTTT
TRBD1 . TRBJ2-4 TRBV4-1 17 CASSQGSGGESKNIQYF TGCGCCAGCAGCCAAGGGTCAGGGGGCGAGTCCAAAAACATTCAGTACTTC
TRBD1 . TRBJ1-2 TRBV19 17 CASEVRAGQGGFSGYTF TGTGCCAGTGAAGTAAGGGCGGGACAGGGAGGTTTTAGCGGCTACACCTTC
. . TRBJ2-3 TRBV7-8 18 CASSPASGVYPSTDTQYF TGTGCCAGCAGCCCTGCTAGTGGAGTTTACCCTAGCACAGATACGCAGTATTTT
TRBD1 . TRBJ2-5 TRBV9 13 CASRTGGVETQYF TGTGCCAGCAGGACAGGGGGCGTCGAGACCCAGTACTTC
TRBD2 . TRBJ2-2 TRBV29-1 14 CSARTSGGAGELFF TGCAGCGCAAGGACTAGCGGGGGGGCCGGGGAGCTGTTTTTT
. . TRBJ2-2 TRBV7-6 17 CASTATQGLWDTGELFF TGTGCCAGCACGGCGACTCAGGGTTTATGGGACACCGGGGAGCTGTTTTTT
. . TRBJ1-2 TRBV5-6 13 CASSPGWSYGYTF TGTGCCAGCAGCCCGGGATGGAGCTATGGCTACACCTTC
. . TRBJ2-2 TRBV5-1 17 CASSLALSQGATGELFF TGCGCCAGCAGCTTGGCTTTGTCGCAGGGTGCCACCGGGGAGCTGTTTTTT
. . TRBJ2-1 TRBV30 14 CAWQRGFSLDEQFF TGTGCCTGGCAGAGAGGGTTCTCGTTGGATGAGCAGTTCTTC
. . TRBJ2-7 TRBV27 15 CASRRPGTGGYEQYF TGTGCCAGCAGACGGCCTGGGACTGGGGGCTACGAGCAGTACTTC
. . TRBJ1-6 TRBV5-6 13 CASSPQDNSPLHF TGTGCCAGCAGCCCACAGGACAATTCACCCCTCCACTTT
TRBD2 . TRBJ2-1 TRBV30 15 CAWSVASGGNNEQFF TGTGCCTGGAGTGTAGCCAGCGGGGGAAACAATGAGCAGTTCTTC
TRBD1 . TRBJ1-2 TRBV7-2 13 CASSLGQNDGYTF TGTGCCAGCAGCTTGGGACAGAACGATGGCTACACCTTC
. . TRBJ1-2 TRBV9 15 CASSVGTFMGYGYTF TGTGCCAGCAGCGTAGGGACATTCATGGGGTATGGCTACACCTTC
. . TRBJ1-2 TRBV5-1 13 CASSETGSYGYTF TGCGCCAGCAGCGAAACAGGGAGCTATGGCTACACCTTC
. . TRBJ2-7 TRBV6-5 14 CASRSFRGAYEQYF TGTGCCAGCAGGAGTTTCAGAGGCGCCTACGAGCAGTACTTC
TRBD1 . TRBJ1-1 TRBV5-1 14 CASETGTGATEAFF TGCGCCAGCGAGACCGGGACAGGGGCCACTGAAGCTTTCTTT
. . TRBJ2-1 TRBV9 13 CVRPRRAYNEQFF TGTGTCCGGCCCCGGCGGGCCTACAATGAGCAGTTCTTC
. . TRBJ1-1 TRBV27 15 CASSPVTGGNTEAFF TGTGCCAGCAGCCCCGTCACGGGGGGGAACACTGAAGCTTTCTTT
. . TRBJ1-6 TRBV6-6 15 CASSRPGGRTSPLHF TGTGCCAGCAGTCGCCCGGGAGGGCGTACTTCACCCCTCCACTTT
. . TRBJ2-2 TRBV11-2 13 CASSSTNTGELFF TGTGCCAGCAGCTCAACGAACACCGGGGAGCTGTTTTTT